These 12 T cell receptor beta chains were all obtained from the same sample, sequenced in a study of shared clonotypes between healthy human individuals (dated by TCRdb to about 2020). Receptors were amplified or captured by the immunoSEQ multiplex PCR assay. In TCRdb, the immuneACCESS table is reduced to in-frame sequences with V and J assigned. These tables do not hold every clone; where another copy was compared, an unresolved V gene accounts for under half, and the others remain unexplained. The sample table contains more than 2,000,000 clones; only one count was recorded for just over 90% of them. The ten largest clones take up 0.3% to 0.4% of the sample. The specimen was naive CD4+ T cells from PBMCs. The cell subset or site tag for this specimen amounts to: CD45RA+ positively selected. These receptors came from a man aged 18 to 30 in good health. Some clones in this sample may be carry-over from other donors' samples.

This clone has a single count. This sequence joins TRBV18 and TRBJ2-6; 10 nucleotides match TRBD1. CDR1 is KGHSH and CDR2 is LQKENI in the germline V gene. J gave up 4 bases and V 4 bases, and 10 bases lay outside the gene matches. The CDR3 sequence is 18 residues long. CDR3: CASSRPRQGAAGANVLTF. The CDR3 nucleotides are TGTGCCAGCTCACGTCCCCGACAGGGGGCGGCGGGGGCCAACGTCCTGACTTTC.

CDR3 region: CASTEGYNEQFF. The DNA of the CDR3 is TGTGCCAGCACTGAGGGATACAATGAGCAGTTCTTC. The chain carries TRBV6-6 and TRBJ2-1; maybe TRBD2 (5 bases). There are 12 residues in the CDR3. CDR1 MNHNY and CDR2 SVGAGI come from the germline V gene (reference sequence). V dropped 7 bases and J dropped 4 bases, with 8 bases sitting between them.

The chain combines TRBV5-1 with TRBJ2-7; D assignment may be TRBD1 or TRBD2 (6 bases each). V gave up 1 base and J gave up 3 bases, with 17 bases separating them. The CDR3 is made up of 16 amino acids. CDR1 is SGHRS and CDR2 is YFSETQ in the germline V gene. The CDR3 here is CASSLIGGPHDYEQYF. The CDR3 DNA reads TGCGCCAGCAGCTTGATTGGGGGGCCTCACGACTACGAGCAGTACTTC.

V gene TRBV18 combines with J gene TRBJ2-1; D uncertain. Trimming cost V 3 bases and J 9 bases, with 15 bases left between them. Germline assignment: CDR1 KGHSH and CDR2 LQKENI. The CDR3 has 14 amino acids. CDR3 amino acids: CASSPIPGLGEQFF. The CDR3 bases are TGTGCCAGCTCACCGATACCAGGTTTAGGTGAGCAGTTCTTC. Full variable domain (missing parts from reference TRBV18 and TRBJ2-1): NAGVMQNPRHLVRRRGQEARLRCSPMKGHSHVYWYRQLPEEGLKFMVYLQKENIIDESGMPKERFSAEFPKEGPSILRIQQVVRGDSAAYFCASSPIPGLGEQFFGPGTRLTVL.

This clone was picked up a small number of times. The chain couples TRBV9 to TRBJ1-2; tentatively, D is TRBD1 (5 bases). The CDR3 runs 16 residues. Germline V gene lookup returns CDR1 SGDLS and CDR2 YYNGEE. V shed 0 bases and J shed 4 bases, with 16 bases lying between them. CDR3 residues: CASSVVPGQGLYGYTF. In nucleotides, the CDR3 is TGTGCCAGCAGCGTAGTCCCTGGGCAGGGACTCTATGGCTACACCTTC. The whole variable domain, filled in from reference TRBV9 and TRBJ1-2, reads DSGVTQTPKHLITATGQRVTLRCSPRSGDLSVYWYQQSLDQGLQFLIQYYNGEERAKGNILERFSAQQFPDLHSELNLSSLELGDSALYFCASSVVPGQGLYGYTFGSGTRLTVV.

J is TRBJ2-1 and V is TRBV29-1, with D perhaps matching TRBD1 (6 bases). Germline CDR1 and CDR2: SQVTM and ANQGSEA. V lost 6 bases and J 7 bases, leaving 19 bases between the germline ends. This CDR3 region has 14 residues. CDR3 in amino acids: CSVGALGRLNEQFF. The CDR3 bases are TGCAGCGTGGGGGCTCTGGGCCGTTTGAATGAGCAGTTCTTC.

J is TRBJ2-2 and V is TRBV7-3; D possibly uses TRBD1 or TRBD2 (7 bases each). The CDR3 extends over 16 amino acids. Germline V gene sequence: CDR1 SGHTA, CDR2 FQGTGA. Trimming cost V 5 bases and J 1 base, with 14 bases left between them. DNA for the CDR3: TGTGCCAGCAGCCCCCAGGGGGGGAAGAACACCGGGGAGCTGTTTTTT. This sequence encodes CASSPQGGKNTGELFF. Full variable domain (missing parts from reference TRBV7-3 and TRBJ2-2): GAGVSQTPSNKVTEKGKYVELRCDPISGHTALYWYRQSLGQGPEFLIYFQGTGAADDSGLPNDRFFAVRPEGSVSTLKIQRTERGDSAVYLCASSPQGGKNTGELFFGEGSRLTVL.

V is TRBV10-3 and J is TRBJ2-7, with 8 bases lining up with TRBD2. This CDR3 has 14 residues. Germline assignment: CDR1 ENHRY and CDR2 SYGVKD. The junction had 5 bases not matched to a gene; V was cut back by 2 bases and J by 5 bases. The CDR3: CAISEERESHEQYF. CDR3 DNA: TGTGCCATCAGTGAGGAGCGGGAGAGCCACGAGCAGTACTTC.

The V and J genes are TRBV28 and TRBJ1-1; D may be TRBD1 (5 bases). CDR1 is MDHEN, CDR2 SYDVKM, per germline. V was cut by 10 bases and J by 0 bases, with 15 bases left in between. The CDR3 covers 14 residues. Here the CDR3 reads CATLGEQVNTEAFF. DNA for the CDR3: TGTGCCACGCTAGGGGAGCAGGTGAACACTGAAGCTTTCTTT.

As to this clone: Other DNA sequences in the same sample also yield this CDR3. This rearrangement joins TRBV6-1 to TRBJ2-2, with D perhaps TRBD1 or TRBD2 (5 bases each). The CDR3 covers 14 residues. Per the germline V gene, CDR1 is MNHNS and CDR2 is SASEGT. Trimming removed 6 bases from V and 2 bases from J, with 10 bases in between. The CDR3 DNA reads TGTGCCAGCAGGAGGGGTGCAAACACCGGGGAGCTGTTTTTT. Encoded protein: CASRRGANTGELFF.

The chain uses TRBV11-2 and TRBJ2-2, with TRBD1 identical over 8 bases. Germline V gene data show CDR1 as SGHAT and CDR2 as FQNNGV. Losses at the gene ends were 5 bases for V and 4 bases for J; bases not matched to a gene: 3. CDR3 length equals 14 residues. The CDR3 protein is CASSPRGLTGELFF. The CDR3 DNA reads as TGTGCCAGCAGCCCCAGGGGGCTCACCGGGGAGCTGTTTTTT.

This rearrangement joins TRBV21-1 to TRBJ2-4; the listed D gene, TRBD2, was not tested against the DNA. TRBV21-1 is designated a pseudogene. The CDR3 covers 15 residues. The CDR3 coding sequence is TGTGCCAGCAGCAGGGACTTTCTAGCCAAAAACATTCAGTACTTC. It codes for CASSRDFLAKNIQYF.